These T cell receptor beta chains were read from a single sample in a study of blood T cell repertoires in COVID-19. Measured with immunoSEQ multiplex PCR; TCRdb has only the in-frame clones, and not every one. This table has under 250,000 clones, about 87% appearing once. The material sequenced was PBMCs or T cells enriched from blood (not recorded which). Receptor source: a woman in her twenties or thirties with acute COVID-19. The conserved cysteine and the conserved F or W are not part of the CDR3 here.

J | V | CDR3
TRBJ1-2 | TRBV19 | ASSMTGQGIYGYT
TRBJ2-7 | TRBV19 | ASSPRTSGLPYEQY
TRBJ1-4 | TRBV19 | ATSGGRLNEKLF
TRBJ1-2 | TRBV18 | ASSPPPGTGAPLDYGYT
TRBJ2-3 | TRBV12-5 | ATTGGSTDTQY
TRBJ1-2 | TRBV12-3/TRBV12-4 | ASSLDRGHGYT
TRBJ2-7 | TRBV27 | ASTTGQGPSYEQY
TRBJ2-3 | TRBV9 | ASSAGRTGAGDTQY
TRBJ1-5 | TRBV6-2/TRBV6-3 | ASSSQTGGQRNQPQH
TRBJ2-1 | TRBV4-3 | ASSQDGGQGYDEQF
TRBJ2-2 | TRBV27 | ASSQSSGVYTGELF
TRBJ1-3 | TRBV29-1 | SVSTGDIAGNTIY
TRBJ1-1 | TRBV12-3/TRBV12-4 | ASQGLMNTEAF
TRBJ1-5 | TRBV7-8 | ASSLWGQAVLFNQPQH
TRBJ1-2 | TRBV10-3 | AISEPQGSSGYT
TRBJ1-1 | TRBV15 | ATSGWTVTTEAF
TRBJ2-7 | TRBV5-4 | ASSLPGQEVSEQY
TRBJ1-1 | TRBV5-1 | ASSVGQNTEAF
TRBJ1-5 | TRBV5-4 | ASSYDRGESQPQH
TRBJ1-2 | TRBV27 | ASSFLYRGPNYGYT
TRBJ1-1 | TRBV18 | ASSPQGAGMNTEAF
TRBJ2-6 | TRBV7-2 | ASGPGYSGANVLT
TRBJ2-7 | TRBV4-3 | ASSQAGQGYDEQY
TRBJ2-2 | TRBV9 | ASSHVIGGELF
TRBJ1-2 | TRBV19 | ATVGEGPSFYGYT
TRBJ2-3 | TRBV5-1 | ASSLDRDTQY
TRBJ1-5 | TRBV10-3 | AISELDRFQDQPQH
TRBJ2-5 | TRBV19 | ASSAGFGISETQY
TRBJ1-2 | TRBV7-9 | ASSSYRGRVVYGYT